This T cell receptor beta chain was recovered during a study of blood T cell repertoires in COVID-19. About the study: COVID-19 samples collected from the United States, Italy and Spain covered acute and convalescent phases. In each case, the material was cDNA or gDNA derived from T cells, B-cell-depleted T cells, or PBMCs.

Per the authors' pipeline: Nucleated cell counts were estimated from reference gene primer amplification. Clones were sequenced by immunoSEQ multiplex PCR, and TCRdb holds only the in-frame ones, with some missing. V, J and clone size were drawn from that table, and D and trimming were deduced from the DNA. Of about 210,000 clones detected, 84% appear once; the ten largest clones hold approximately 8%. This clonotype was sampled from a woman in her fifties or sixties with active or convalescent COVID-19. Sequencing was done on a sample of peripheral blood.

The CDR3 reads CASSLSQINQPQHF. The CDR3 coding sequence is TGTGCCAGCAGTTTAAGTCAGATCAATCAGCCCCAGCATTTT. The chain combines TRBV28 with TRBJ1-5; D is unresolved. Germline lookup yields CDR1 MDHEN and CDR2 SYDVKM. This CDR3 region has 14 residues. V was pared by 2 bases and J by 3 bases, with 8 bases between.